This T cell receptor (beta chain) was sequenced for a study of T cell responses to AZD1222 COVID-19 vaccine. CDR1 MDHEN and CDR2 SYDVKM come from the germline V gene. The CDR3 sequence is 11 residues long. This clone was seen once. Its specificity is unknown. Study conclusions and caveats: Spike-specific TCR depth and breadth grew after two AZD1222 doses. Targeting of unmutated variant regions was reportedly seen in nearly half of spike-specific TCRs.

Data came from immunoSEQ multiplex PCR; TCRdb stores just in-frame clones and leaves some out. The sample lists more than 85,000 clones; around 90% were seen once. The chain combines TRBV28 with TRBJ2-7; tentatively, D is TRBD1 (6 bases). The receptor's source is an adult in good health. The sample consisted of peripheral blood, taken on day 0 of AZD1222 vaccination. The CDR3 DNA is TGTGCGGGGGCGGTCTCCTACGAGCAGTACTTC. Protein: CAGAVSYEQYF.